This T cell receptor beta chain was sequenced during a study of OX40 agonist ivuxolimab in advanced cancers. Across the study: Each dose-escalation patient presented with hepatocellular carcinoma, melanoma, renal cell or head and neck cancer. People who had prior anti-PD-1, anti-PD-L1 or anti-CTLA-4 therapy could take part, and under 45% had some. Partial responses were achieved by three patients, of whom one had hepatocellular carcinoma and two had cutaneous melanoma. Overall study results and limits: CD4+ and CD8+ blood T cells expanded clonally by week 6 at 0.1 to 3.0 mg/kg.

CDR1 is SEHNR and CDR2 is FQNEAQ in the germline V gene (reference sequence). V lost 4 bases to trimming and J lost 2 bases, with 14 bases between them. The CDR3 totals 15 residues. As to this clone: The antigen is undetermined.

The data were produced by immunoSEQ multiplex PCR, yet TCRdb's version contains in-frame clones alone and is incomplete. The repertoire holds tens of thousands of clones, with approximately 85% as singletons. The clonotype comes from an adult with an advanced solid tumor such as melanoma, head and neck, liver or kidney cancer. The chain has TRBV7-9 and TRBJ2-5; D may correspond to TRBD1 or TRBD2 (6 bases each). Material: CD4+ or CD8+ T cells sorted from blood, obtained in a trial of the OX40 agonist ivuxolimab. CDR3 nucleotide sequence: TGTGCCAGCAGCTCCACCGGAGGGGGACAAGAGACCCAGTACTTC. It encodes CASSSTGGGQETQYF.